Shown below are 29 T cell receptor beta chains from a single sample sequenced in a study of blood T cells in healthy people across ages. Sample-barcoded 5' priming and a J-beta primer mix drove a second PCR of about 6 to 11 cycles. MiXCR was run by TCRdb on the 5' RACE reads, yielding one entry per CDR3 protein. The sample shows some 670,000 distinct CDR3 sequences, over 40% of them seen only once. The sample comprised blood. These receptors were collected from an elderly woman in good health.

The CDR3 sequence is CASRGDRASTDTQYF. As DNA, the CDR3 is TGTGCCAGCAGGGGGGACAGAGCTTCCACAGATACGCAGTATTTT. This chain connects TRBV12-3 or TRBV12-4 to TRBJ2-3, with TRBD1 matching over 7 bases. The ends lost 6 bases at V and 2 bases at J; junction bases unmatched: 8. This CDR3 is built from 15 residues.

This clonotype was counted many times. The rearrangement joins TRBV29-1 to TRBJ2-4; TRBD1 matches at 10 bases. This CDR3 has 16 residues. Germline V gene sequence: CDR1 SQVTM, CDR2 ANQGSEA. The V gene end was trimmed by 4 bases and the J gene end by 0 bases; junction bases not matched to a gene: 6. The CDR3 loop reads CSVVGQGGLAKNIQYF. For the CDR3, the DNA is TGCAGCGTTGTCGGACAGGGGGGTTTAGCCAAAAACATTCAGTACTTC. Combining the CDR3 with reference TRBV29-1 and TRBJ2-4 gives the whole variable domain SAVISQKPSRDICQRGTSLTIQCQVDSQVTMMFWYRQQPGQSLTLIATANQGSEATYESGFVIDKFPISRPNLTFSTLTVSNMSPEDSSIYLCSVVGQGGLAKNIQYFGAGTRLSVL.

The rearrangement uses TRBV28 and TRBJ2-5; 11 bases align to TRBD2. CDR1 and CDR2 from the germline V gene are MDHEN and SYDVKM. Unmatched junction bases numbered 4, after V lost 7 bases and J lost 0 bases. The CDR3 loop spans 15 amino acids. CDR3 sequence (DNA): TGTGCCAGCACAGAGGGACTAGCGGACCAAGAGACCCAGTACTTC. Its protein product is CASTEGLADQETQYF.

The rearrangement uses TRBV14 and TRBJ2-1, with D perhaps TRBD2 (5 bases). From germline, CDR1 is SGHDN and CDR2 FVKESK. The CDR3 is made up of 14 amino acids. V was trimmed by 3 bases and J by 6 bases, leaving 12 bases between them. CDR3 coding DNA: TGTGCCAGCAGCCAGGACTTTGCAGGCAATGAGCAGTTCTTC. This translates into CASSQDFAGNEQFF.

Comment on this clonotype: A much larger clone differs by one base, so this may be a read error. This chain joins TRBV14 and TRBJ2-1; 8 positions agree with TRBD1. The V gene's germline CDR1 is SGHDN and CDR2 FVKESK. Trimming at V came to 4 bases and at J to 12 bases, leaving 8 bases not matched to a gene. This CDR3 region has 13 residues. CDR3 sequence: CASSPGAGGVQFF. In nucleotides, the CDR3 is TGTGCCAGCAGCCCCGGGGCAGGGGGCGTGCAGTTCTTC.

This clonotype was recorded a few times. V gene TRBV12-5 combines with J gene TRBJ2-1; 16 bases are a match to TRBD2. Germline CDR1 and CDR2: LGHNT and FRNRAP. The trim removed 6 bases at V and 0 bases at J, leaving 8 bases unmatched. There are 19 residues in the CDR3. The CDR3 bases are TGTGCTAGTGGCTCTTGGGGACTAGCGGGGGGGGACTCCTACAATGAGCAGTTCTTC. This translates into CASGSWGLAGGDSYNEQFF.

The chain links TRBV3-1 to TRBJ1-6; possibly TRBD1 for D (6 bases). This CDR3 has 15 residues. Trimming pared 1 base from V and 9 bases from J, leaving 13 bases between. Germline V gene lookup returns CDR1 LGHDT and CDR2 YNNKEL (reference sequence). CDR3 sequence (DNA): TGTGCCAGCAGCCAAGGAAGGGGGTTTTCTTCACCCCTCCACTTT. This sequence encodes CASSQGRGFSSPLHF. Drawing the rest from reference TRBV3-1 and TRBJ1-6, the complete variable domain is DTAVSQTPKYLVTQMGNDKSIKCEQNLGHDTMYWYKQDSKKFLKIMFSYNNKELIINETVPNRFSPKSPDKAHLNLHINSLELGDSAVYFCASSQGRGFSSPLHFGNGTRLTVT.

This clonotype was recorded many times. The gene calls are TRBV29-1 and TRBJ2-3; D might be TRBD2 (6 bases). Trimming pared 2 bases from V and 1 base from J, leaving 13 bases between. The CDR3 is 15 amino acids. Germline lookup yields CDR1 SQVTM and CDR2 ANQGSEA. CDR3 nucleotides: TGCAGCGTTGAATCCGCTAGCGAAGGCACAGATACGCAGTATTTT. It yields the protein CSVESASEGTDTQYF.

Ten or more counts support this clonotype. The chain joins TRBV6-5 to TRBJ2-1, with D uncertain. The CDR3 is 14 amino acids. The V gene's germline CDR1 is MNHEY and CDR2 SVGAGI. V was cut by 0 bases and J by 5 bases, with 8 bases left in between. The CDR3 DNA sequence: TGTGCCAGCAGTTACTCCTGGCGTAACAATGAGCAGTTCTTC. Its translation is CASSYSWRNNEQFF.

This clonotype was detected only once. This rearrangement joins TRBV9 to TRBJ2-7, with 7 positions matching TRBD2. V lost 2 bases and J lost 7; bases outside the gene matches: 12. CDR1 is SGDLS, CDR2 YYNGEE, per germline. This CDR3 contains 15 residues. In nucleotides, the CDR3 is TGTGCCAGCAGCGTGTTAGCGGGCCTCTACAATGAGCAGTACTTC. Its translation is CASSVLAGLYNEQYF.

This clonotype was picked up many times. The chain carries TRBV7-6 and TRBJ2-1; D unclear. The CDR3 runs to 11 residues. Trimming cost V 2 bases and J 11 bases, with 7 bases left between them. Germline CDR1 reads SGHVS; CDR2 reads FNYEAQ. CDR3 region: CASSLKAQQFF. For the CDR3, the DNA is TGTGCCAGCAGCTTAAAGGCACAGCAGTTCTTC.

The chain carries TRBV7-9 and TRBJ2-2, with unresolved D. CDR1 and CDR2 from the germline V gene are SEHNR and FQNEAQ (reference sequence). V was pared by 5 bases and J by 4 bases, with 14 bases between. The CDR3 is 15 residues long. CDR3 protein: CASSVRRGITGELFF. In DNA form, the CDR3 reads TGTGCCAGCAGCGTGCGCCGTGGGATCACCGGGGAGCTGTTTTTT.

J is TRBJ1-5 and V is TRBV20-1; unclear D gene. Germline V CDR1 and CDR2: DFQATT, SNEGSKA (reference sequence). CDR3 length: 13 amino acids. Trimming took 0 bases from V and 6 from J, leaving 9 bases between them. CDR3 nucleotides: TGCAGTGCTAGAGAAAGGGAAGCTCAGCCCCAGCATTTT. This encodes CSAREREAQPQHF.

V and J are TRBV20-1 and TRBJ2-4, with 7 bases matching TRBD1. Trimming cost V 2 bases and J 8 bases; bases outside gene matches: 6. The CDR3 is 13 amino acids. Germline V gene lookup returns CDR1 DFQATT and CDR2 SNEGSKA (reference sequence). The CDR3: CSARPPQGDIQYF. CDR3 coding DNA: TGCAGTGCTAGACCCCCTCAGGGGGACATTCAGTACTTC.

The CDR3 DNA sequence: TGCAGTGCCGTACTAGCGGGGGGGCCGGGGACCCAGTTCTTC. It translates to CSAVLAGGPGTQFF. This sequence joins TRBV20-1 and TRBJ2-1, with TRBD2 identical over 13 bases. CDR1 DFQATT and CDR2 SNEGSKA come from the germline V gene (reference sequence). The CDR3 spans 14 residues. J gave up 13 bases and V 6 bases, and 12 bases lay outside the gene matches.

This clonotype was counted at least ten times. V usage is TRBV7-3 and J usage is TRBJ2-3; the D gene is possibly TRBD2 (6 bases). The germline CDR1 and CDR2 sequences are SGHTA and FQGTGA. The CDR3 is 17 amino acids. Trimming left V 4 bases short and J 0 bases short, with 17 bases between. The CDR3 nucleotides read TGTGCCAGCAGCTCGACACTACTAGCACATAGCACAGATACGCAGTATTTT. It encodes CASSSTLLAHSTDTQYF.

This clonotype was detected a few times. The CDR3 sequence: CASSDPGTGSSYGYTF. CDR3 coding DNA: TGTGCCAGCAGTGATCCTGGGACAGGGTCTTCCTATGGCTACACCTTC. This rearrangement joins TRBV25-1 to TRBJ1-2; 9 nucleotides match TRBD1. Germline V CDR1 and CDR2: MGHDK, SYGVNS. This CDR3 is 16 amino acids long. V gave up 3 bases and J gave up 4 bases; unmatched junction bases: 9.

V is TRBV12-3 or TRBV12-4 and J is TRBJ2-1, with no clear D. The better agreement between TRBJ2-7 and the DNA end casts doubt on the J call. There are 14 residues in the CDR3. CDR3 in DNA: TGTGCCAGCAGTTTCACCCTATCCTACAATGAGCAGTACTTC. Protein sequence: CASSFTLSYNEQYF.

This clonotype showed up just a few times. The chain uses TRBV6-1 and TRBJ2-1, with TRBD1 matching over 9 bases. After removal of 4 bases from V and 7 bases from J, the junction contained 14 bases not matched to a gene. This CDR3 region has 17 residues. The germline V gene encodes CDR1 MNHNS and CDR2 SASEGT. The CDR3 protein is CASSALSPGTGRNEQFF. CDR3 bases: TGTGCCAGCAGTGCCCTCTCCCCCGGGACAGGGAGGAATGAGCAGTTCTTC.

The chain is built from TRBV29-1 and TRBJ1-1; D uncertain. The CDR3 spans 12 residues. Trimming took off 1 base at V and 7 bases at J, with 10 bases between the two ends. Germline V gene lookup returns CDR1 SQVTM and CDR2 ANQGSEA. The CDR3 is CSVEGGHVEAFF. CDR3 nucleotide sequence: TGCAGCGTTGAAGGTGGGCATGTTGAAGCTTTCTTT. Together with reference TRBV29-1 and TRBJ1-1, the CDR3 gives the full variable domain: SAVISQKPSRDICQRGTSLTIQCQVDSQVTMMFWYRQQPGQSLTLIATANQGSEATYESGFVIDKFPISRPNLTFSTLTVSNMSPEDSSIYLCSVEGGHVEAFFGQGTRLTVV.

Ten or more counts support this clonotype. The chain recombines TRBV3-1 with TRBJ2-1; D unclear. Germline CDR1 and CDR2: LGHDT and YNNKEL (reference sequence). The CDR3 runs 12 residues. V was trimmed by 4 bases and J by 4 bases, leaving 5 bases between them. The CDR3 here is CASSPRYNEQFF. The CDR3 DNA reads TGTGCCAGCAGCCCCAGATACAATGAGCAGTTCTTC.

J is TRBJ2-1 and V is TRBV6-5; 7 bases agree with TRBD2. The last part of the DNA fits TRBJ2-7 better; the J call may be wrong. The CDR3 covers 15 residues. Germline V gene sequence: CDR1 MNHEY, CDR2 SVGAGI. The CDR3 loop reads CASGPAGSSYNEQYF. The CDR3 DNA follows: TGTGCCAGCGGACCAGCGGGGAGCTCCTACAATGAGCAGTACTTC.

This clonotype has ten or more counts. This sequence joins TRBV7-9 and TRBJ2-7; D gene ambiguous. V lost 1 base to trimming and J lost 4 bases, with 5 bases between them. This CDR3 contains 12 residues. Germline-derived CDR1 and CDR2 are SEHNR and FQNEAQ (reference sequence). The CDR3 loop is CASSLGSYEQYF. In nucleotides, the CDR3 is TGTGCCAGCAGCTTAGGGTCGTACGAGCAGTACTTC. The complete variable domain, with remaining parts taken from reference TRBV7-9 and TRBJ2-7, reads DTGVSQNPRHKITKRGQNVTFRCDPISEHNRLYWYRQTLGQGPEFLTYFQNEAQLEKSRLLSDRFSAERPKGSFSTLEIQRTEQGDSAMYLCASSLGSYEQYFGPGTRLTVT.

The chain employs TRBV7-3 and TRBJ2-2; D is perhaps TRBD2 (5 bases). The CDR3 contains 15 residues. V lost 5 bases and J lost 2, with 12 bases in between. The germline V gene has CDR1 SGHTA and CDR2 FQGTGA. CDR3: CASSPTMGNTGELFF. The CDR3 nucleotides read TGTGCCAGCAGCCCGACTATGGGCAACACCGGGGAGCTGTTTTTT.

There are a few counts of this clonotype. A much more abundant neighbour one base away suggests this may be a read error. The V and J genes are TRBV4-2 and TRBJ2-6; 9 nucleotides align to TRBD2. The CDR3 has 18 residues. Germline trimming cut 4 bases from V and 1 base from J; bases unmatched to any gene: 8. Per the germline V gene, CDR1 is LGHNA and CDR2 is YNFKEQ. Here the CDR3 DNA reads TGTGCCAGCAGCCTACGACTAGCGGATGTATCTGGGGCCAACGTCCTGACTTTC. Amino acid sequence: CASSLRLADVSGANVLTF.

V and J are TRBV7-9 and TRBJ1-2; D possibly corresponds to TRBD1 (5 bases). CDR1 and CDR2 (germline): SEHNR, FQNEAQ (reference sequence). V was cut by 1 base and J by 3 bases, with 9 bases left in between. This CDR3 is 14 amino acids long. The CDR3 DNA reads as TGTGCCAGCAGCTTAGAAGGGGCGTACTATGGCTACACCTTC. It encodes CASSLEGAYYGYTF.

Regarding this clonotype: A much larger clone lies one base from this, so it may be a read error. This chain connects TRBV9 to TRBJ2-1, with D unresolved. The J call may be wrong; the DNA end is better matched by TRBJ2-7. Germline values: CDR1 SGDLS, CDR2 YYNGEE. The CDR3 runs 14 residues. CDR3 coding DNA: TGTGCCAGCAGCGTAAATCCTTCCTACAATGAGCAGTACTTC. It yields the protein CASSVNPSYNEQYF.

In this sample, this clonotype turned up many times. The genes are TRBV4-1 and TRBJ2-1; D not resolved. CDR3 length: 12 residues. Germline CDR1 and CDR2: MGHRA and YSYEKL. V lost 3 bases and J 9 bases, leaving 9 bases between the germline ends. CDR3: CASSQRFGEQFF. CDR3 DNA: TGCGCCAGCAGCCAGAGGTTTGGTGAGCAGTTCTTC.

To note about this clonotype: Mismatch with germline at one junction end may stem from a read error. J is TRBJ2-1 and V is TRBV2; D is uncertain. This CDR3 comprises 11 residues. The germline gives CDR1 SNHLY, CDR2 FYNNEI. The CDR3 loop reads CASSQYNEQDF. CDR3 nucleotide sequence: TGTGCCAGCAGTCAATACAATGAGCAGGACTTC.